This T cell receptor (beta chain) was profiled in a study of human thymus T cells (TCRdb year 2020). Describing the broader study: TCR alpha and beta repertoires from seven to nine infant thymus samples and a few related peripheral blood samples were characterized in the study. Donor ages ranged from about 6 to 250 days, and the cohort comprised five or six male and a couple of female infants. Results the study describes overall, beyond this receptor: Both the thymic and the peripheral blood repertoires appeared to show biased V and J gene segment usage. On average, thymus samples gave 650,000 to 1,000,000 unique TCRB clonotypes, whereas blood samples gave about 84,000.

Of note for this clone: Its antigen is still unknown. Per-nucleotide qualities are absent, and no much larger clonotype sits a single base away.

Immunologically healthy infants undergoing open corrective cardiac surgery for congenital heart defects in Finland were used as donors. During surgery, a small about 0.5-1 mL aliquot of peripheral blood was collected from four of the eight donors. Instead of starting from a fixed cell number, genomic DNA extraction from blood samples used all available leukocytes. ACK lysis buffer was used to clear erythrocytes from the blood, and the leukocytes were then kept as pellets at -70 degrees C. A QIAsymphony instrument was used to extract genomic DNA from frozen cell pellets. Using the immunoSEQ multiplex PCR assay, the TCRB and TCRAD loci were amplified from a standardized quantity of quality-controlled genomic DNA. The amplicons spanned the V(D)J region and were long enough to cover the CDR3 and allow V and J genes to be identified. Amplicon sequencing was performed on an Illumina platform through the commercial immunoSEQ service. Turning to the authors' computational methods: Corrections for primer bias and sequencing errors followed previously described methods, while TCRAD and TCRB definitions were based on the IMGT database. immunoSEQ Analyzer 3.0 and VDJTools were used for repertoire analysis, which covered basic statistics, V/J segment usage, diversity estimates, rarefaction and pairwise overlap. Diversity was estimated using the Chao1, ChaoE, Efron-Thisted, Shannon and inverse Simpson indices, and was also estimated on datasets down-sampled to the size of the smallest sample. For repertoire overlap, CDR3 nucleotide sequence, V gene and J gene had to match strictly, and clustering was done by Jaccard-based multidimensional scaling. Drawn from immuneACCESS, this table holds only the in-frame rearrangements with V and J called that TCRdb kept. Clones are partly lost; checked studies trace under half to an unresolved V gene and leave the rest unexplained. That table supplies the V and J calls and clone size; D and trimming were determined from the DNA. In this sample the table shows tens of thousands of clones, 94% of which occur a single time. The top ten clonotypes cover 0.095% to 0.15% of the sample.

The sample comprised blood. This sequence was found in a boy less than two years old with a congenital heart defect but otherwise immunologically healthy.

The CDR3 reads CASSIAGRNSPLHF. The bases read TGTGCCAGTAGTATAGCAGGGAGGAATTCACCCCTCCACTTT. The chain is assembled from TRBV19 and TRBJ1-6, with a weak D call of TRBD1 (5 bases match). From the cysteine through the phenylalanine, the CDR3 covers 14 amino acids. Solely the CDR3 DNA is kept, with 42 bases framed from the first base. In the germline V gene (reference sequence), CDR1 corresponds to LNHDA and CDR2 to SQIVND. V loses 1 base, J loses 7 bases, and the germline ends lie 8 bases apart.